A single sample gave rise to the 5 T cell receptor beta chains below, sequenced in a study of cytomegalovirus exposure and HLA in healthy donors (dated 2017 in TCRdb). Library generation was performed with the immunoSEQ multiplex PCR assay. The multiplex PCR relied on a mix of 60 forward primers for TCR Vbeta segments and 13 reverse primers for TCR Jbeta segments. TCRdb carries this immuneACCESS record with in-frame sequences only. Its versions omit some clonotypes, under half of them owing to an unresolved V gene in the studies checked, with the rest unexplained. The sample includes 90,000 to 100,000 clones, with over 60% observed a single time. Clones ranked in the top ten supply about 8.3% of the sample. Sequencing was done on a sample of PBMCs. These receptor sequences come from a female donor in good health and CMV-seronegative.

The chain combines TRBV5-1 with TRBJ2-7; no definite D call. Germline CDR1 is SGHRS and CDR2 is YFSETQ. Trimming pared 0 bases from V and 1 base from J, leaving 8 bases between. The CDR3 has 14 amino acids. CDR3 nucleotide sequence: TGCGCCAGCAGCTTGGGTTTAGTGTCCTACGAGCAGTACTTC. It is translated as CASSLGLVSYEQYF.

This chain joins TRBV6-5 and TRBJ1-5; no definite D call. Between the trimmed V and J ends, which lost 4 bases and 6 bases, there was a span of 13 bases. The CDR3 is made up of 14 amino acids. Looked up from germline, CDR1 is MNHEY and CDR2 is SVGAGI. CDR3 sequence reads: CASSSRGEGQPQHF. The CDR3 DNA follows: TGTGCCAGCAGTTCCCGCGGGGAGGGTCAGCCCCAGCATTTT.

Note on this clone: Other DNA sequences from this sample encode an identical CDR3 as well. This chain connects TRBV27 to TRBJ1-5; D gene unclear. V was pared by 2 bases and J by 12 bases, with 14 bases between. This CDR3 is built from 13 residues. Germline V gene data show CDR1 as MNHEY and CDR2 as SMNVEV (reference sequence). CDR3 protein: CASSLGPNFDQHF. For the CDR3, the DNA is TGTGCCAGCAGTTTAGGGCCCAATTTTGACCAGCATTTT.

The CDR3 loop is CASSLRYGVGGEAFF. CDR3 nucleotide sequence: TGCGCCAGCAGCTTGAGGTACGGGGTAGGAGGGGAAGCTTTCTTT. The genes are TRBV5-1 and TRBJ1-1; D is ambiguous. The germline V gene encodes CDR1 SGHRS and CDR2 YFSETQ. V gave up 1 base and J gave up 8 bases, with 18 bases separating them. The CDR3 is 15 amino acids.

The rearrangement uses TRBV4-3 and TRBJ1-1; 12 bases are a match to TRBD1. The V segment lost 0 bases and the J segment 1 base; nucleotides outside the gene matches: 9. There are 19 residues in the CDR3. In germline, CDR1 is LGHNA, CDR2 YSLEER. The CDR3, as DNA: TGCGCCAGCAGCCAAGATAGTGGGGGGACAGGGGGCCAGAACACTGAAGCTTTCTTT. This sequence encodes CASSQDSGGTGGQNTEAFF.